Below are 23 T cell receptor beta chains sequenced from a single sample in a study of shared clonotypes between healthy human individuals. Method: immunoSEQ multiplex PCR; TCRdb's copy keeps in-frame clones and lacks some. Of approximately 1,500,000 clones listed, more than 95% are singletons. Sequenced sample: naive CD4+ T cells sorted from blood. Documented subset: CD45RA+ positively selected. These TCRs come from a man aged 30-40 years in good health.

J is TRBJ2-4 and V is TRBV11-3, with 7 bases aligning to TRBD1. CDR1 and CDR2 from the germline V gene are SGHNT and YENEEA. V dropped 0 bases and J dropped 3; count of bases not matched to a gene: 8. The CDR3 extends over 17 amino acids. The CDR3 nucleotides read TGTGCCAGCAGCTTAGAGGCCGGGACAGTTGGCAAAAACATTCAGTACTTC. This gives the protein CASSLEAGTVGKNIQYF.

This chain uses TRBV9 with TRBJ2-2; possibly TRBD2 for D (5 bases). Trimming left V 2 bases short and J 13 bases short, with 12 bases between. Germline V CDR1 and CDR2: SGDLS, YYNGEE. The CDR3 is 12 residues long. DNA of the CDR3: TGTGCCAGCAGCGTTTATCTCGGAGGGCTGTTTTTT. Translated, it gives CASSVYLGGLFF.

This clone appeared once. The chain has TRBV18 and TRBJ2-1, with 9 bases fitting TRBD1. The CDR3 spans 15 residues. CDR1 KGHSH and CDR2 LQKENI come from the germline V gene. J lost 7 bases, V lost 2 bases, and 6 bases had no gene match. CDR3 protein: CASSPGTGTVNEQFF. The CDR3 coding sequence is TGTGCCAGCTCACCAGGGACAGGGACGGTGAATGAGCAGTTCTTC.

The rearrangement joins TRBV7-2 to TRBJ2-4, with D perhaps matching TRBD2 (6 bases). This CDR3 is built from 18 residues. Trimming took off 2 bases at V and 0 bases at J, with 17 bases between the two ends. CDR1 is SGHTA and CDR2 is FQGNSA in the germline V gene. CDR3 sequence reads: CASSLLRDSPLAKNIQYF. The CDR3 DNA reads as TGTGCCAGCAGCTTACTGAGGGACTCTCCCCTAGCCAAAAACATTCAGTACTTC.

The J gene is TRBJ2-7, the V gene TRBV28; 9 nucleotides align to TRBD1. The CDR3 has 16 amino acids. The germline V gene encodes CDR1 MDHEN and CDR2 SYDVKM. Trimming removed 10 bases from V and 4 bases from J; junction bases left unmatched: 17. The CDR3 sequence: CATDPIRTGVVYEQYF. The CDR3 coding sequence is TGTGCCACCGACCCGATTAGGACAGGGGTAGTGTACGAGCAGTACTTC. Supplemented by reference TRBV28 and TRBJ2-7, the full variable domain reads DVKVTQSSRYLVKRTGEKVFLECVQDMDHENMFWYRQDPGLGLRLIYFSYDVKMKEKGDIPEGYSVSREKKERFSLILESASTNQTSMYLCATDPIRTGVVYEQYFGPGTRLTVT.

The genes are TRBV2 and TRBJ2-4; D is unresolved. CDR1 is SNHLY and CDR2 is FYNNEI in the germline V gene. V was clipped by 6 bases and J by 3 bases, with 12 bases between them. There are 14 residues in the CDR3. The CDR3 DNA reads TGTGCCAGCAGGGGCGTCATGGGCAAAAACATTCAGTACTTC. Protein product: CASRGVMGKNIQYF. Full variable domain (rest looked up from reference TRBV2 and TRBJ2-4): EPEVTQTPSHQVTQMGQEVILRCVPISNHLYFYWYRQILGQKVEFLVSFYNNEISEKSEIFDDQFSVERPDGSNFTLKIRSTKLEDSAMYFCASRGVMGKNIQYFGAGTRLSVL.

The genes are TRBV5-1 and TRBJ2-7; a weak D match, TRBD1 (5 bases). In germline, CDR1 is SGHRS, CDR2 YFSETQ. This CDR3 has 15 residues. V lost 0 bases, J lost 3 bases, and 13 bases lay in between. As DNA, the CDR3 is TGCGCCAGCAGCTTGGCCATGGGGCTCGGCTACGAGCAGTACTTC. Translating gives CASSLAMGLGYEQYF.

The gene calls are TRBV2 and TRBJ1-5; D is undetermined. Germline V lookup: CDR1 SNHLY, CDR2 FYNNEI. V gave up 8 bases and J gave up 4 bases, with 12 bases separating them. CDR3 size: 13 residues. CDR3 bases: TGTGCCAGCCTCCTGGGCGTTAATCAGCCCCAGCATTTT. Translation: CASLLGVNQPQHF. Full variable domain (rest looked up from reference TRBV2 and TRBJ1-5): EPEVTQTPSHQVTQMGQEVILRCVPISNHLYFYWYRQILGQKVEFLVSFYNNEISEKSEIFDDQFSVERPDGSNFTLKIRSTKLEDSAMYFCASLLGVNQPQHFGDGTRLSIL.

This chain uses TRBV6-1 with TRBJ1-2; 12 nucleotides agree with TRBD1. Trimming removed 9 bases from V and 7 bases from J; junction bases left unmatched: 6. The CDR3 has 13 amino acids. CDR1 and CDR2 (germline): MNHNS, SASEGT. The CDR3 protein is CASRDRGQGGYTF. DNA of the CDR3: TGTGCCAGTCGGGACAGGGGGCAAGGTGGCTACACCTTC.

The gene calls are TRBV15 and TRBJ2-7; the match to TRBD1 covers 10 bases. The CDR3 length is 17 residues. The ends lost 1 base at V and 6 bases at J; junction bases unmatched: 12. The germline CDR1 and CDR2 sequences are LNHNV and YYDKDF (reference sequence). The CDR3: CATSRARKGTGETEQYF. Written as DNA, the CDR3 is TGTGCCACCAGCAGAGCCAGGAAGGGGACAGGGGAGACCGAGCAGTACTTC.

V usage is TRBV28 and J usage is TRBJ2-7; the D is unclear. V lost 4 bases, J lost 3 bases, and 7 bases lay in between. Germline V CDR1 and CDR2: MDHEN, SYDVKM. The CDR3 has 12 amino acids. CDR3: CASSYPYYEQYF. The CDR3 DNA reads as TGTGCCAGCAGTTACCCCTACTACGAGCAGTACTTC.

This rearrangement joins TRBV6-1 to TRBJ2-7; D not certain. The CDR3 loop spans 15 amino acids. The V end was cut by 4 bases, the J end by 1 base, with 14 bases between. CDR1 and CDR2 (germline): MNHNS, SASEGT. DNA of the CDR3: TGTGCCAGCAGTGTGATTTGGGTAATATCCTACGAGCAGTACTTC. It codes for CASSVIWVISYEQYF.

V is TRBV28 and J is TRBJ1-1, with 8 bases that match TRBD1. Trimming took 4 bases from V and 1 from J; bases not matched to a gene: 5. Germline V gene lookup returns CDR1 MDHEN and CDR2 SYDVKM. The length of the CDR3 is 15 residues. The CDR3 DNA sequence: TGTGCCAGCAGTTCGGCGGGGACAGGGAACACTGAAGCTTTCTTT. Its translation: CASSSAGTGNTEAFF.

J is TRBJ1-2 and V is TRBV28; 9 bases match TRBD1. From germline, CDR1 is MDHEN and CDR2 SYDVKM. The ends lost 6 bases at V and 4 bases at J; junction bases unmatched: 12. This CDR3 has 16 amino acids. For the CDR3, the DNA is TGTGCCAGCAGACTAATCGGGACAGGGCTACTCTATGGCTACACCTTC. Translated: CASRLIGTGLLYGYTF.

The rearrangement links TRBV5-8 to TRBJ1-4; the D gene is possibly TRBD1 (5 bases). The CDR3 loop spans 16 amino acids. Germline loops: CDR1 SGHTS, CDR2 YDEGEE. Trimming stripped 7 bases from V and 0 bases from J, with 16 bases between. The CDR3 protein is CASRTPGFATNEKLFF. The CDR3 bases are TGTGCCAGCCGGACTCCAGGGTTTGCAACTAATGAAAAACTGTTTTTT.

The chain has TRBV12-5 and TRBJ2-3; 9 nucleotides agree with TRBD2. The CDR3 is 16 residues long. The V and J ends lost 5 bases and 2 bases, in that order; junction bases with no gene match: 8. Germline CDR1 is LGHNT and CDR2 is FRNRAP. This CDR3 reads CASGRSGRFPTDTQYF. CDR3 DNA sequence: TGTGCTAGTGGTCGTAGCGGGAGATTTCCCACAGATACGCAGTATTTT.

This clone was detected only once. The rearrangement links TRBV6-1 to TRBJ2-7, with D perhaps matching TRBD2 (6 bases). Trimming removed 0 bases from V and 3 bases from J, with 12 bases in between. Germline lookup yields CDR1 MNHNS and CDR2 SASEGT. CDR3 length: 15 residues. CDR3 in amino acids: CASSEASGGFYEQYF. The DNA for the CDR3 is TGTGCCAGCAGTGAAGCATCCGGAGGGTTCTACGAGCAGTACTTC.

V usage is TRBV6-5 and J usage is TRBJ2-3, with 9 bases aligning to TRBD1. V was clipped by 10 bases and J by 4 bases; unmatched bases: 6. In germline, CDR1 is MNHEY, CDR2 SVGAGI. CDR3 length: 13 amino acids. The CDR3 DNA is TGTGCCACCGGGACAGGGTCGCCAGATACGCAGTATTTT. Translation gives CATGTGSPDTQYF.

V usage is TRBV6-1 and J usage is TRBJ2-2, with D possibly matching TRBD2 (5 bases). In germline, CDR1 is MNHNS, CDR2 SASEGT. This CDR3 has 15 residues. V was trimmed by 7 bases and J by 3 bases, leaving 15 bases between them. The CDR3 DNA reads TGTGCCAGCACCCCACGAGGGTCTGACACCGGGGAGCTGTTTTTT. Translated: CASTPRGSDTGELFF.

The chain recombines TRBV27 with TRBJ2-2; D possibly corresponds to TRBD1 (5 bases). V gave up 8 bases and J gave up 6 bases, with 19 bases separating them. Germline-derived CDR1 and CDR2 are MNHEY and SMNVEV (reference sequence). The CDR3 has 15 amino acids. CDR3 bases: TGTGCCAGCTCACCCCAGGGCCCCGGTCCCGGGGAGCTGTTTTTT. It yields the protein CASSPQGPGPGELFF.

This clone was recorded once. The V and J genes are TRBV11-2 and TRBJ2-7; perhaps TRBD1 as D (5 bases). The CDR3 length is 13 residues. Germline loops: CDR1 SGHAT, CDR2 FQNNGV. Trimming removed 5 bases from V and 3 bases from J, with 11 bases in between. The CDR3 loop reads CASSRGLNYEQYF. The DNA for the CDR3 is TGTGCCAGCAGCAGGGGATTGAACTACGAGCAGTACTTC.

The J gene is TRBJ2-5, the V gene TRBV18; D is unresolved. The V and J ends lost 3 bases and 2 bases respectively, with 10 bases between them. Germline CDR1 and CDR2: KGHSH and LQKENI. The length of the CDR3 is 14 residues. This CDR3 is CASSPTQTQETQYF. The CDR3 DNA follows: TGTGCCAGCTCACCGACCCAGACGCAAGAGACCCAGTACTTC.

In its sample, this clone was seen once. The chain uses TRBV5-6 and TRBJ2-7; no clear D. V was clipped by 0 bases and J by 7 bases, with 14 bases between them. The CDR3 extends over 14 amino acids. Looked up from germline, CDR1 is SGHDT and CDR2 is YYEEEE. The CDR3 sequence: CASSLAGRTEEQYF. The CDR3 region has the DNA TGTGCCAGCAGCTTGGCAGGACGAACGGAAGAGCAGTACTTC.